The 31 T cell receptor beta chains presented below share a single source sample, sequenced in a study of blood T cell repertoires in COVID-19. Sequenced by immunoSEQ multiplex PCR; TCRdb stores in-frame clones only, minus some. Of about 160,000 clones detected, around four fifths appear once; the ten largest clones hold nearly 8%. The specimen sequenced was PBMCs or T cells enriched from blood (not recorded which). These receptors all come from a woman in her forties or fifties who had recovered from COVID-19.

The chain joins TRBV7-2 to TRBJ2-1; D might be TRBD1 (6 bases). The V gene lost 4 bases and the J gene lost 7 bases, with 17 bases spanning the gap. CDR1 and CDR2 from the germline V gene are SGHTA and FQGNSA. This CDR3 has 15 amino acids. CDR3 in amino acids: CASSSSRGRGNEQFF. For the CDR3, the DNA is TGTGCCAGCAGCTCCAGCCGGGGTAGGGGGAATGAGCAGTTCTTC.

The table lists this clone with a few counts. CDR3 DNA: TGTGCCAGCAGTGAAGAGGGACAGGGTAACGAGCAGTACTTC. Translating it yields CASSEEGQGNEQYF. The chain recombines TRBV6-1 with TRBJ2-7, with TRBD1 matching over 9 bases. This CDR3 comprises 14 residues. J lost 5 bases, V lost 1 base, and 3 bases had no gene match. Germline CDR1 MNHNS, CDR2 SASEGT.

V and J are TRBV15 and TRBJ2-1; 7 bases agree with TRBD1. The V segment lost 1 base and the J segment 0 bases; nucleotides outside the gene matches: 0. From germline, CDR1 is LNHNV and CDR2 YYDKDF (reference sequence). The CDR3 length is 15 residues. Here the CDR3 reads CATSRGDSSYNEQFF. The CDR3 region has the DNA TGTGCCACCAGCAGAGGGGACAGCTCCTACAATGAGCAGTTCTTC.

The gene calls are TRBV6-2 or TRBV6-3 and TRBJ2-7; TRBD2 matches at 7 bases. The CDR3 is made up of 15 amino acids. Germline-derived CDR1 and CDR2 are MNHEY and SVGEGT. V shed 5 bases and J 2 bases; nucleotides not matched to a gene: 9. The CDR3 region is CASSIRGDGTYEQYF. The CDR3 DNA sequence: TGTGCCAGCAGTATCCGGGGGGACGGGACCTACGAGCAGTACTTC.

The V and J genes are TRBV29-1 and TRBJ1-2; perhaps TRBD1 as D (6 bases). Trimming took off 4 bases at V and 4 bases at J, with 13 bases between the two ends. Germline CDR1 is SQVTM and CDR2 is ANQGSEA. This CDR3 spans 13 amino acids. The CDR3 bases are TGCAGCGTTGGTTTTTCGGACAGCTATGGCTACACCTTC. Its translation: CSVGFSDSYGYTF. The whole variable domain, filled in from reference TRBV29-1 and TRBJ1-2, reads SAVISQKPSRDICQRGTSLTIQCQVDSQVTMMFWYRQQPGQSLTLIATANQGSEATYESGFVIDKFPISRPNLTFSTLTVSNMSPEDSSIYLCSVGFSDSYGYTFGSGTRLTVV.

This clone was found a few times. The chain combines TRBV14 with TRBJ2-3, with D perhaps matching TRBD1 (6 bases). Germline assignment: CDR1 SGHDN and CDR2 FVKESK. The V gene lost 6 bases and the J gene lost 9 bases, with 19 bases spanning the gap. This CDR3 spans 14 amino acids. The CDR3 DNA is TGTGCCAGCAGACAGGGTCGAGGGAACCCAACGCAGTATTTT. Its translation is CASRQGRGNPTQYF.

Concerning this clone: The germline gene is not matched at one end of the junction; a read error may be the cause. The chain joins TRBV9 to TRBJ2-7; no reliable D call. The CDR3 consists of 12 residues. Germline V CDR1 and CDR2: SGDLS, YYNGEE. The CDR3 sequence: CASSDLGARMHF. DNA of the CDR3: TGTGCCAGCAGCGATCTCGGCGCTAGAATGCACTTC. Full variable domain (remainder filled in from reference TRBV9 and TRBJ2-7): DSGVTQTPKHLITATGQRVTLRCSPRSGDLSVYWYQQSLDQGLQFLIQYYNGEERAKGNILERFSAQQFPDLHSELNLSSLELGDSALYFCASSDLGARMHFGPGTRLTVT.

The chain is built from TRBV4-2 and TRBJ2-7, with 9 bases lining up with TRBD2. Germline assignment: CDR1 LGHNA and CDR2 YNFKEQ. Trimming took 4 bases from V and 3 from J; bases not matched to a gene: 13. There are 17 residues in the CDR3. The chain's CDR3 is CASSPYRSSGANYEQYF. CDR3 nucleotide sequence: TGTGCCAGCAGCCCCTACAGATCTAGCGGGGCTAACTACGAGCAGTACTTC.

CDR3 residues: CASSATGSGNEKLFF. The CDR3 DNA reads TGTGCCAGCAGCGCGACAGGGAGTGGGAATGAAAAACTGTTTTTT. The rearrangement links TRBV7-2 to TRBJ1-4; 7 bases fit TRBD1. Germline loops: CDR1 SGHTA, CDR2 FQGNSA. This CDR3 contains 15 residues. The V gene end was trimmed by 5 bases and the J gene end by 5 bases; junction bases not matched to a gene: 8.

The chain recombines TRBV25-1 with TRBJ1-1, with D uncertain. The CDR3 consists of 14 residues. CDR1 is MGHDK and CDR2 is SYGVNS in the germline V gene. V dropped 7 bases and J dropped 5 bases, with 17 bases sitting between them. This CDR3 is CASTKEEGKTEAFF. The CDR3 region has the DNA TGTGCCAGCACTAAGGAGGAGGGAAAAACTGAAGCTTTCTTT.

The chain couples TRBV9 to TRBJ2-1; D gene ambiguous. V lost 0 bases and J 8 bases, leaving 3 bases between the germline ends. Per germline, CDR1 SGDLS and CDR2 YYNGEE. The CDR3 is made up of 11 amino acids. The CDR3 spells CASSVGHEQFF. The CDR3 DNA sequence: TGTGCCAGCAGCGTAGGGCATGAGCAGTTCTTC.

This sequence joins TRBV28 and TRBJ1-2; 7 nucleotides agree with TRBD1. Per germline, CDR1 MDHEN and CDR2 SYDVKM. J gave up 4 bases and V 5 bases, and 7 bases lay outside the gene matches. This CDR3 is 14 amino acids long. The CDR3, as DNA: TGTGCCAGCAGTCCGGGACAGCTGAGCTATGGCTACACCTTC. It specifies CASSPGQLSYGYTF.

The DNA for the CDR3 is TGTGCCAGCAGTGCCCACGGGACTAGCGGGAGGGCAGATGAGCAGTTCTTC. Translating it yields CASSAHGTSGRADEQFF. This chain links TRBV6-2 or TRBV6-3 with TRBJ2-1, with 16 positions matching TRBD2. V was clipped by 5 bases and J by 8 bases; unmatched bases: 9. The germline V gene has CDR1 MNHEY and CDR2 SVGEGT. The CDR3 contains 17 residues.

This clone was found a few times. This sample also contains other DNA sequences that code for the same CDR3. CDR3 region: CASSRTGDQPQHF. CDR3 in DNA: TGTGCCAGTAGTAGGACAGGGGACCAGCCCCAGCATTTT. V and J are TRBV19 and TRBJ1-5; TRBD1 aligns across 9 bases. Looked up from germline, CDR1 is LNHDA and CDR2 is SQIVND (reference sequence). With V trimmed by 4 bases and J by 7 bases, 2 bases remained unmatched. The CDR3 covers 13 residues.

CDR3 region: CASSSTGFAGNTIYF. CDR3 in DNA: TGTGCCAGCAGCTCGACAGGATTTGCTGGAAACACCATATATTTT. The V call is TRBV7-9, the J call TRBJ1-3; D might be TRBD1 (6 bases). V lost 4 bases, J lost 2 bases, and 12 bases lay in between. There are 15 residues in the CDR3. Germline V gene sequence: CDR1 SEHNR, CDR2 FQNEAQ (reference sequence).

This clone was counted between two and nine times. This chain joins TRBV6-2 or TRBV6-3 and TRBJ1-5; 9 bases align to TRBD1. V was pared by 5 bases and J by 5 bases, with 13 bases of the junction left unmatched. This CDR3 contains 17 residues. CDR1 and CDR2 from the germline V gene are MNHEY and SVGEGT. CDR3 in DNA: TGTGCCAGCAGTCTTTCGGTACGGACAGGGGTGGATCAGCCCCAGCATTTT. It specifies CASSLSVRTGVDQPQHF.

This clone showed up just a few times. The genes are TRBV5-1 and TRBJ2-3; tentatively, D is TRBD2 (5 bases). The CDR3 is made up of 16 amino acids. Germline CDR1 and CDR2: SGHRS and YFSETQ. With 4 bases removed from V and 1 base from J, the gap between germline ends came to 16 bases. CDR3 nucleotide sequence: TGCGCCAGCAGCGACACTATTCGGGGAGGCACAGATACGCAGTATTTT. This codes for CASSDTIRGGTDTQYF.

The rearrangement uses TRBV12-3 or TRBV12-4 and TRBJ1-1; 7 bases map to TRBD1. This CDR3 is 13 amino acids long. The V and J ends lost 6 bases and 5 bases, in that order; junction bases with no gene match: 6. The CDR3 region is CASSRQGGTEAFF. CDR3 DNA: TGTGCCAGCAGCAGACAGGGCGGGACTGAAGCTTTCTTT.

A single count supports this clone. V and J are TRBV7-9 and TRBJ1-5, with 9 bases that match TRBD1. This CDR3 has 14 amino acids. Germline values: CDR1 SEHNR, CDR2 FQNEAQ (reference sequence). J gave up 10 bases and V 4 bases, and 8 bases lay outside the gene matches. CDR3 sequence (DNA): TGTGCCAGCAGCTCCGGGACAGGGAGGATCCCCCAGCATTTT. Protein: CASSSGTGRIPQHF.

The chain joins TRBV19 to TRBJ2-7; possibly TRBD2 for D (5 bases). The CDR3 has 11 amino acids. The V end lost 10 bases, the J end lost 3 bases, and 10 bases lay between the germline ends. Germline V gives CDR1 LNHDA, CDR2 SQIVND (reference sequence). In nucleotides, the CDR3 is TGTGCCACCTTCGGGGACTACGAGCAGTACTTC. It translates to CATFGDYEQYF.

The chain employs TRBV2 and TRBJ2-7; TRBD1 aligns across 8 bases. Germline trimming cut 11 bases from V and 3 bases from J; bases unmatched to any gene: 9. CDR1 is SNHLY, CDR2 FYNNEI, per germline. CDR3 size: 13 residues. The CDR3 DNA reads as TGTGCCGGTTCAGGGGGCCGTAACTACGAGCAGTACTTC. This codes for CAGSGGRNYEQYF.

The genes are TRBV4-3 and TRBJ2-2, with D possibly being TRBD1 (5 bases). The germline V gene encodes CDR1 LGHNA and CDR2 YSLEER. This CDR3 has 15 amino acids. V gave up 2 bases and J gave up 2 bases, with 9 bases separating them. The CDR3 nucleotides are TGCGCCAGCAGCCAACAGGGCGCAAACACCGGGGAGCTGTTTTTT. Translation: CASSQQGANTGELFF.

V is TRBV3-1 (or the pseudogene TRBV3-2) and J is TRBJ1-6; D gene ambiguous. Looked up from germline, CDR1 is LGHDT and CDR2 is YNNKEL (reference sequence). This CDR3 has 12 amino acids. V was pared by 1 base and J by 15 bases, with 10 bases between. The CDR3, as DNA: TGTGCCAGCAGCCAAGCGGGAAGGGACCTCCACTTT. This codes for CASSQAGRDLHF.

The genes are TRBV19 and TRBJ1-5; 7 positions match TRBD1. The CDR3 has 16 residues. The germline V gene encodes CDR1 LNHDA and CDR2 SQIVND (reference sequence). The J segment lost 3 bases and the V segment lost 3 bases, leaving 8 bases of the junction unmatched. In DNA, the CDR3 is TGTGCCAGTAGTATGTTTGGGACAGTGACCAATCAGCCCCAGCATTTT. The encoded protein is CASSMFGTVTNQPQHF.

This clone has just a few counts. The rearrangement joins TRBV5-1 to TRBJ2-1, with D possibly being TRBD2 (6 bases). The CDR3 runs to 14 residues. Deletions cut 5 bases from V and 6 bases from J, with 15 bases between. Per the germline V gene, CDR1 is SGHRS and CDR2 is YFSETQ. CDR3: CASRFNSGGNEQFF. CDR3 bases: TGCGCCAGCAGATTTAATAGCGGAGGCAATGAGCAGTTCTTC.

The chain has TRBV2 and TRBJ1-2, with D maybe TRBD1 (5 bases). The CDR3 loop spans 13 amino acids. V lost 7 bases and J 8 bases, leaving 17 bases between the germline ends. Germline CDR1 is SNHLY and CDR2 is FYNNEI. As DNA, the CDR3 is TGTGCCAGCACTGAGGTCAGGGTTGAGGGCTACACCTTC. This codes for CASTEVRVEGYTF.

The chain couples TRBV19 to TRBJ2-3; 9 bases line up with TRBD2. Germline V gives CDR1 LNHDA, CDR2 SQIVND (reference sequence). The V segment lost 3 bases and the J segment 4 bases; nucleotides outside the gene matches: 5. This CDR3 is built from 15 residues. The CDR3 DNA reads TGTGCCAGTAGTATCCGGCGGGGGGGTTCAGATACGCAGTATTTT. It specifies CASSIRRGGSDTQYF.

This clone was observed a single time. The chain links TRBV28 to TRBJ2-2; no definite D call. V dropped 2 bases and J dropped 0 bases, with 7 bases sitting between them. Germline CDR1 is MDHEN and CDR2 is SYDVKM. The CDR3 extends over 15 amino acids. CDR3 sequence: CASSLGNPNTGELFF. CDR3 DNA sequence: TGTGCCAGCAGTTTAGGCAATCCGAACACCGGGGAGCTGTTTTTT.

The chain employs TRBV6-5 and TRBJ1-1, with 10 bases fitting TRBD1. Germline V gene lookup returns CDR1 MNHEY and CDR2 SVGAGI. Unmatched junction bases numbered 4, after V lost 2 bases and J lost 1 base. The CDR3 loop spans 16 amino acids. This CDR3 is CASSYAGTGANTEAFF. The CDR3 region has the DNA TGTGCCAGCAGTTACGCCGGGACAGGGGCGAACACTGAAGCTTTCTTT.

This clone was recorded only once. The V and J genes are TRBV12-3 or TRBV12-4 and TRBJ1-1; D remains unclear. Trimming left V 4 bases short and J 4 bases short, with 7 bases between. The CDR3 loop spans 12 amino acids. The CDR3 sequence: CASSSSITEAFF. CDR3 DNA: TGTGCCAGCAGTTCGTCTATCACTGAAGCTTTCTTT.

This chain links TRBV19 with TRBJ2-7; D remains ambiguous. The germline V gene has CDR1 LNHDA and CDR2 SQIVND (reference sequence). This CDR3 comprises 15 residues. Trimming took off 5 bases at V and 0 bases at J, with 14 bases between the two ends. Here the CDR3 reads CASSPRLFLSYEQYF. The CDR3 DNA follows: TGTGCCAGTAGTCCGAGACTGTTCCTCTCCTACGAGCAGTACTTC.